These 21 T cell receptor beta chains came from one sample sequenced in a study of patients and donors after allogeneic stem cell transplantation. TCRdb re-called the RT-PCR reads through MiXCR, storing one row per CDR3 protein. This sample has around 200,000 distinct CDR3 sequences; 35% to 45% occur once, and the top ten carry roughly 10%. The sample was blood, either unsorted or a sorted T cell fraction (not recorded which). Every receptor here comes from a human donor who was either an allogeneic HSCT recipient or a stem cell or donor lymphocyte infusion donor (not recorded which). It is not recorded whose cells these are; they may come from a transplant donor.

This chain joins TRBV9 and TRBJ1-1; 8 bases line up with TRBD1. The CDR3 totals 16 residues. V lost 4 bases, J lost 0 bases, and 8 bases stayed unmatched. Germline V lookup: CDR1 SGDLS, CDR2 YYNGEE. The CDR3 nucleotides read TGTGCCAGCAGCAGATGGACAGGGCCCATGAACACTGAAGCTTTCTTT. Residues: CASSRWTGPMNTEAFF. Complete variable domain (other parts from reference TRBV9 and TRBJ1-1): DSGVTQTPKHLITATGQRVTLRCSPRSGDLSVYWYQQSLDQGLQFLIQYYNGEERAKGNILERFSAQQFPDLHSELNLSSLELGDSALYFCASSRWTGPMNTEAFFGQGTRLTVV.

V is TRBV28 and J is TRBJ1-2; maybe TRBD1 (5 bases). V dropped 6 bases and J dropped 4 bases, with 12 bases sitting between them. Germline V gene data show CDR1 as MDHEN and CDR2 as SYDVKM. The CDR3 extends over 13 amino acids. The CDR3 loop is CASSRRAIYGYTF. DNA for the CDR3: TGTGCCAGCAGCCGCAGGGCAATCTATGGCTACACCTTC.

The chain couples TRBV20-1 to TRBJ1-5, with D unclear. CDR3 size: 15 residues. With 4 bases removed from V and 1 base from J, the gap between germline ends came to 14 bases. The V gene's germline CDR1 is DFQATT and CDR2 SNEGSKA (reference sequence). CDR3 nucleotide sequence: TGCAGTGCTATCTCTCCCCTTAGGAGCAATCAGCCCCAGCATTTT. Protein product: CSAISPLRSNQPQHF.

This clonotype was found once. The chain joins TRBV2 to TRBJ1-2; 9 nucleotides agree with TRBD1. CDR3 length equals 14 residues. Germline CDR1 SNHLY, CDR2 FYNNEI. V lost 5 bases to trimming and J lost 3 bases; unmatched junction nucleotides: 4. As DNA, the CDR3 is TGTGCCAGCAGTCCTACAGGGGGCGACTATGGCTACACCTTC. Translating gives CASSPTGGDYGYTF. Supplemented by reference TRBV2 and TRBJ1-2, the full variable domain reads EPEVTQTPSHQVTQMGQEVILRCVPISNHLYFYWYRQILGQKVEFLVSFYNNEISEKSEIFDDQFSVERPDGSNFTLKIRSTKLEDSAMYFCASSPTGGDYGYTFGSGTRLTVV.

This chain joins TRBV12-3 or TRBV12-4 and TRBJ2-3, with D maybe TRBD2 (5 bases). The length of the CDR3 is 16 residues. Trimming removed 3 bases from V and 2 bases from J, with 15 bases in between. This CDR3 reads CASSFYSGVLTDTQYF. CDR3 sequence (DNA): TGTGCCAGCAGTTTTTATTCCGGGGTCCTCACAGATACGCAGTATTTT.

The chain links TRBV12-3 or TRBV12-4 to TRBJ2-3; TRBD2 agrees at 10 bases. V was pared by 1 base and J by 6 bases, with 7 bases of the junction left unmatched. CDR3 length: 16 residues. The CDR3 is CASSLGSLAGVDTQYF. The CDR3 bases are TGTGCCAGCAGTTTAGGGTCCCTAGCGGGGGTTGATACGCAGTATTTT.

CDR3 bases: TGTGCCAGCAGAAGGGGATCGGGCGGCTACACCTTC. Translating gives CASRRGSGGYTF. The chain links TRBV6-5 to TRBJ1-2; maybe TRBD1 (5 bases). CDR1 and CDR2 from the germline V gene are MNHEY and SVGAGI. This CDR3 is 12 amino acids long. The germline V and J ends were trimmed by 6 bases and 8 bases, with 13 bases remaining between them.

The chain links TRBV12-3 or TRBV12-4 to TRBJ1-1, with D uncertain. The CDR3 extends over 12 amino acids. The V end lost 5 bases, the J end lost 3 bases, and 7 bases lay between the germline ends. The chain's CDR3 is CASSRLDTEAFF. The CDR3 coding sequence is TGTGCCAGCAGTCGACTCGACACTGAAGCTTTCTTT.

This clonotype was picked up one time. The V and J genes are TRBV9 and TRBJ2-3, with 11 bases matching TRBD2. The CDR3 spans 16 residues. V gave up 3 bases and J gave up 1 base; unmatched junction bases: 4. Germline lookup yields CDR1 SGDLS and CDR2 YYNGEE. The CDR3 DNA sequence: TGTGCCAGCAGCGCCAGACTAGCGGGGCGCACAGATACGCAGTATTTT. Translating gives CASSARLAGRTDTQYF.

The chain couples TRBV11-2 to TRBJ1-2; D may be TRBD1 (6 bases). Germline CDR1 and CDR2: SGHAT and FQNNGV. The CDR3 sequence is 17 residues long. Trimming took 4 bases from V and 2 from J, leaving 20 bases between them. CDR3 loop: CASSSKDSWELNYGYTF. The CDR3 DNA follows: TGTGCCAGCAGCTCGAAGGACAGTTGGGAGCTCAACTATGGCTACACCTTC.

This clonotype was counted many times. The chain couples TRBV12-3 or TRBV12-4 to TRBJ2-1; weak D call: TRBD2 (6 bases). V gave up 6 bases and J gave up 8 bases, with 20 bases separating them. This CDR3 is built from 15 residues. This CDR3 reads CASRRSAGLLDEQFF. CDR3 nucleotides: TGTGCCAGCAGGAGATCGGCGGGGCTATTGGATGAGCAGTTCTTC.

V and J are TRBV5-1 and TRBJ1-6, with D possibly being TRBD1 (6 bases). Trimming took 0 bases from V and 5 from J, leaving 9 bases between them. CDR1 is SGHRS, CDR2 YFSETQ, per germline. The CDR3 is made up of 15 amino acids. The CDR3 DNA sequence: TGCGCCAGCAGCTTGGACAGGGCACATAATTCACCCCTCCACTTT. Translation gives CASSLDRAHNSPLHF.

This clonotype was recorded a few times. The chain has TRBV20-1 and TRBJ1-2, with D possibly matching TRBD1 (6 bases). Deletions cut 3 bases from V and 3 bases from J, with 8 bases between. CDR1 is DFQATT and CDR2 is SNEGSKA in the germline V gene (reference sequence). The CDR3 sequence is 12 residues long. The chain's CDR3 is CSARNRDYGYTF. CDR3 DNA sequence: TGCAGTGCTAGGAACAGGGACTATGGCTACACCTTC.

This clonotype was picked up many times. The genes are TRBV20-1 and TRBJ1-4; D is unclear. This CDR3 spans 15 amino acids. CDR1 is DFQATT, CDR2 SNEGSKA, per germline (reference sequence). V lost 4 bases and J 0 bases, leaving 12 bases between the germline ends. CDR3 nucleotide sequence: TGCAGTGCTACCCTGGGATCAGCAACTAATGAAAAACTGTTTTTT. Translating it yields CSATLGSATNEKLFF.

The chain is built from TRBV12-3 or TRBV12-4 and TRBJ2-3, with TRBD2 matching over 9 bases. Losses at the gene ends were 8 bases for V and 6 bases for J; bases not matched to a gene: 9. The CDR3 length is 14 residues. CDR3 loop: CASYLAGRGDTQYF. DNA for the CDR3: TGTGCCAGCTACCTAGCGGGGCGCGGGGATACGCAGTATTTT.

The gene calls are TRBV9 and TRBJ1-3, with a tentative D call TRBD1 (6 bases). Germline CDR1 is SGDLS and CDR2 is YYNGEE. The CDR3 totals 15 residues. V lost 0 bases and J 5 bases, leaving 12 bases between the germline ends. The CDR3 sequence: CASSVAVQGRNTIYF. The CDR3 DNA follows: TGTGCCAGCAGCGTAGCTGTACAGGGCCGAAACACCATATATTTT.

V gene TRBV24-1 combines with J gene TRBJ2-3; 8 bases agree with TRBD1. The J segment lost 1 base and the V segment lost 6 bases, leaving 2 bases of the junction unmatched. The CDR3 is 14 amino acids. Germline V gene lookup returns CDR1 KGHDR and CDR2 SFDVKD. The CDR3 reads CATSLTGGTDTQYF. Written as DNA, the CDR3 is TGTGCCACCAGTCTGACAGGGGGCACAGATACGCAGTATTTT.

The chain couples TRBV20-1 to TRBJ2-7; D may correspond to TRBD1 or TRBD2 (5 bases each). The V end lost 3 bases, the J end lost 2 bases, and 8 bases lay between the germline ends. CDR1 is DFQATT and CDR2 is SNEGSKA in the germline V gene (reference sequence). The CDR3 is 12 amino acids. The CDR3 sequence is CSASRGAYEQYF. Written as DNA, the CDR3 is TGCAGTGCTAGTAGGGGAGCCTACGAGCAGTACTTC.

V is TRBV29-1 and J is TRBJ1-1; no reliable D call. CDR1 and CDR2 from the germline V gene are SQVTM and ANQGSEA. Deletions cut 2 bases from V and 4 bases from J, with 11 bases between. This CDR3 region has 13 residues. CDR3 sequence (DNA): TGCAGCGTTGAATATCGGTGTGCCACTGAAGCTTTCTTT. This gives the protein CSVEYRCATEAFF.

The V call is TRBV7-2, the J call TRBJ1-1; no clear D gene. Trimming removed 5 bases at V and 3 bases at J, with 13 bases between. CDR1 is SGHTA, CDR2 FQGNSA, per germline. The CDR3 spans 14 residues. Written as DNA, the CDR3 is TGTGCCAGCAGCGGTACAGTGGCCCACACTGAAGCTTTCTTT. Translated: CASSGTVAHTEAFF.

The genes are TRBV11-1 and TRBJ2-1; 8 bases map to TRBD1. V gave up 5 bases and J gave up 7 bases; unmatched junction bases: 7. The CDR3 loop spans 14 amino acids. CDR1 and CDR2 from the germline V gene are SGHAT and FQDESV (reference sequence). In DNA form, the CDR3 reads TGTGCCAGCAGCCCCCGGACAGGGAAAAATGAGCAGTTCTTC. Translated, it gives CASSPRTGKNEQFF.